This T cell receptor (beta chain) was retrieved from a study of cytomegalovirus exposure and HLA in healthy donors. The study ran its PCR with 60 Vbeta and 13 Jbeta primers. The protocol was immunoSEQ multiplex PCR, while the TCRdb copy is restricted to in-frame clones and leaves out a portion. The sample records some 120,000 clones, 72% being singletons. Study-level results: The study recorded 150 to 200 TCR beta chains that were cytomegalovirus-associated. Diagnosis of cytomegalovirus status made by the classifier reportedly showed high specificity and sensitivity. It was only CMV serostatus that was available as immune exposure information.

This clone was picked up a small number of times. Its antigen remains unknown. Input material: PBMCs. This TCR was recovered from a man aged 30 to 39 in good health and CMV-seronegative.

CDR3 bases: TGTGCCAGCGGACCCGTCCAGGGAAATTCACCCCTCCACTTT. This translates into CASGPVQGNSPLHF. V and J are TRBV7-9 and TRBJ1-6; D may be TRBD1 (5 bases). CDR3 length equals 14 residues. Between the trimmed V and J ends, which lost 8 bases and 7 bases, there was a span of 15 bases. Per the germline V gene, CDR1 is SEHNR and CDR2 is FQNEAQ (reference sequence).